A selection of T cell receptor beta chains follows, all from one sample in a study of T cell changes during pregnancy in multiple sclerosis. Assay: immunoSEQ multiplex PCR; the TCRdb copy retains only in-frame clones and omits some. Of tens of thousands of clones listed, roughly 94% are singletons. The source material was peripheral blood, sampled in the third trimester of pregnancy. All receptors come from a female donor with multiple sclerosis, enrolled in a pregnancy study. Each CDR3 is given with its conserved first and last residue. The order of the fields is D gene, V gene, J gene, clone size, CDR3 DNA, CDR3 protein. D genes are given only for firm matches. Size tells how often a clone was seen (once, few, many) or the class of an expanded clone, and some rows leave it out.

NA,TRBV7-9,TRBJ1-2,NA,TGTGCCAGCAGCTCCCCCCCCCGGGGTTACTATGGCTACACCTTC,CASSSPPRGYYGYTF
NA,TRBV19,TRBJ1-1,NA,TGTGCCAGTAGTACAGGGAACACTGAAGCTTTCTTT,CASSTGNTEAFF
NA,TRBV7-7,TRBJ2-2,NA,TGTGCCAGCAGTCACGGAGGGAACACCGGGGAGCTGTTTTTT,CASSHGGNTGELFF
TRBD2,TRBV7-2,TRBJ2-7,once,TGTGCCAGCAGCTCCCAGGGACTAGCGGGAAGCTCCTACGAGCAGTACTTC,CASSSQGLAGSSYEQYF
NA,TRBV4-3,TRBJ2-2,NA,TGCGCCAGCCGGACAGTTCTTAACACCGGGGAGCTGTTTTTT,CASRTVLNTGELFF
TRBD2,TRBV4-1,TRBJ2-5,once,TGCGCCAGCAGCCAAGAGGGACTAGCGGTGGGGGAGACCCAGTACTTC,CASSQEGLAVGETQYF
TRBD1,TRBV5-5,TRBJ1-5,once,TGTGCCAGCAGCTTGGAAGGGGGCTGGGATCAGCCCCAGCATTTT,CASSLEGGWDQPQHF
NA,TRBV2,TRBJ2-7,NA,TGTGCCAGCGATAAGGGGGAGGGAAGCTCCTACGAGCAGTACTTC,CASDKGEGSSYEQYF
TRBD2,TRBV5-4,TRBJ2-7,NA,TGTGCCAGCAGTTCCGGGACTAGGTCCCCCTACGAGCAGTACTTC,CASSSGTRSPYEQYF
NA,TRBV2,TRBJ1-1,NA,TGTGCCAGCAGTGAAGGCACAGCCCTAAGCACTGAAGCTTTCTTT,CASSEGTALSTEAFF
NA,TRBV30,TRBJ2-7,NA,TGTGCCTGGAGTGTGGTCGGGAGATCCGAGCAGTACTTC,CAWSVVGRSEQYF
NA,TRBV29-1,TRBJ2-1,NA,TGCAGCGTTGTTTTCGGGAATTTGAATGAGCAGTTCTTC,CSVVFGNLNEQFF
TRBD2,TRBV2,TRBJ2-1,NA,TGTGCCAGCAGGCTAGATCGGGGGGGTGAGCAGTTCTTC,CASRLDRGGEQFF
TRBD1,TRBV10-3,TRBJ1-1,NA,TGTGCCATCAGAACAGGGGGCCCGCACACTGAAGCTTTCTTT,CAIRTGGPHTEAFF
TRBD2,TRBV7-9,TRBJ2-1,NA,TGTGCCAGCAGTTCGGTTAGCGGGAGGAAGCCATATGAGCAGTTCTTC,CASSSVSGRKPYEQFF
NA,TRBV11-2,TRBJ1-5,NA,TGTGCCAGCAGCTTAGACAGGGTTAATCAGCCCCAGCATTTT,CASSLDRVNQPQHF
NA,TRBV4-3,TRBJ2-3,NA,TGCGCCAGCAGCCAAGGGGGGGTCCCAGATACGCAGTATTTT,CASSQGGVPDTQYF
NA,TRBV5-1,TRBJ1-2,NA,TGCGCCAGCAGCTCGGCTTTAACAGGTGGCTATGGCTACACCTTC,CASSSALTGGYGYTF
NA,TRBV30,TRBJ1-3,NA,TGTGCCTGGTTCAGGGCCCCTGGAAACACCATATATTTT,CAWFRAPGNTIYF
TRBD2,TRBV7-8,TRBJ2-1,NA,TGTGCCAGCAGCTTACGCCCCGGGACTAGTTACAATGAGCAGTTCTTC,CASSLRPGTSYNEQFF
NA,TRBV7-9,TRBJ2-3,NA,TGTGCCAGCAGCCAGTGGGGGGAACAGTCGGATACGCAGTATTTT,CASSQWGEQSDTQYF
NA,TRBV5-4,TRBJ2-7,NA,TGTGCCAGCAGCCCCCAGGGCTACGAGCAGTACTTC,CASSPQGYEQYF
TRBD1,TRBV5-5,TRBJ2-7,NA,TGTGCCAGCAGGCTAAATCCGGGACAGGGGTCCCACGAGCAGTACTTC,CASRLNPGQGSHEQYF
TRBD2,TRBV5-1,TRBJ2-3,NA,TGCGCCAGCAGCTACTTAAGCGGGAGAGGAACAGATACGCAGTATTTT,CASSYLSGRGTDTQYF
NA,TRBV7-9,TRBJ2-1,once,TGTGCCAGCAGCGCGTACACAGGGGGGGACATAAGGAATGAGCAGTTCTTC,CASSAYTGGDIRNEQFF
NA,TRBV28,TRBJ1-2,once,TGTGCCAGCAGTTTGGTACAGGGAATGGGTGGCTACACCTTC,CASSLVQGMGGYTF
TRBD2,TRBV6-1,TRBJ2-1,NA,TGTGCCATCGGACTAGCGGGCGACAATGAGCAGTTCTTC,CAIGLAGDNEQFF
TRBD2,TRBV7-2,TRBJ2-5,NA,TGTGCCAGCAGCTTATGGGGGGGAGAGACCCAGTACTTC,CASSLWGGETQYF
NA,TRBV28,TRBJ2-7,NA,TGTGCCAGCAGCTCCACAGGGAAATACGAGCAGTACTTC,CASSSTGKYEQYF
NA,TRBV27,TRBJ2-1,NA,TGTGCCAGCAGTATCCTGAGCTCCTACAATGAGCAGTTCTTC,CASSILSSYNEQFF
TRBD1,TRBV7-2,TRBJ1-1,NA,TGTGCCAGCAGCTCCTCCGGGACAGTGAACACTGAAGCTTTCTTT,CASSSSGTVNTEAFF
TRBD1,TRBV7-2,TRBJ2-3,NA,TGTGCCAGCAGCTTGACCGGGACAGGGGATCCAGATACGCAGTATTTT,CASSLTGTGDPDTQYF
NA,TRBV30,TRBJ1-2,NA,TGTGCCTGGAGTGTCCCCAGGGTACCACTCCTCTATGGCTACACCTTC,CAWSVPRVPLLYGYTF
NA,TRBV5-1,TRBJ1-4,NA,TGCGCCAGCAGCTTAGGATCAGGGTCAAATGAAAAACTGTTTTTT,CASSLGSGSNEKLFF
NA,TRBV11-2,TRBJ1-5,NA,TGTGCCAGCAGCCGAGGGGAGCGGGGCGATCAGCCCCAGCATTTT,CASSRGERGDQPQHF
NA,TRBV4-1,TRBJ2-7,NA,TGCGCCAGCAGCCGTCGACAGGAGGAAACCTACGAGCAGTACTTC,CASSRRQEETYEQYF
NA,TRBV4-3,TRBJ2-7,NA,TGCGCCAGCAGCCAAGCTAGCGTAACCTCCTACGAGCAGTACTTC,CASSQASVTSYEQYF
NA,TRBV5-1,TRBJ2-7,NA,TGCGCCAGCAGCTTGTCGACAGGCTACGAGCAGTACTTC,CASSLSTGYEQYF
TRBD2,TRBV30,TRBJ2-1,NA,TGTGCCTGGAGTGTTAGGGCTAGCGGGATCAATGAGCAGTTCTTC,CAWSVRASGINEQFF
TRBD2,TRBV29-1,TRBJ2-3,NA,TGCAGCGTTGACGGGACTAGCGGGAGTGTCTGGACAGATACGCAGTATTTT,CSVDGTSGSVWTDTQYF
NA,TRBV7-6,TRBJ2-7,NA,TGTGCCAGCGGGCACGGCTCCTACGAGCAGTACTTC,CASGHGSYEQYF
NA,TRBV6-6,TRBJ2-7,NA,TGTGCCAGCGAGGGTGTGGGGGGTACCATGGAGCAGTACTTC,CASEGVGGTMEQYF
TRBD1,TRBV14,TRBJ1-2,NA,TGTGCCAGCAGCCCACAGGGGGCTACGGGCTATGGCTACACCTTC,CASSPQGATGYGYTF
TRBD1,TRBV28,TRBJ1-4,once,TGTGCCAGCAGTTTACAGGGGGGTAGGGAAAAACTGTTTTTT,CASSLQGGREKLFF
NA,TRBV28,TRBJ1-5,NA,TGTGCCAGCAGCTCAGGGGAGGGTGCTCCTTCCCGTCAGCCCCAGCATTTT,CASSSGEGAPSRQPQHF
NA,TRBV7-8,TRBJ1-1,NA,TGTGCCAGCAGCTTTCACAGGGAAGCCTTGGCGGAAGCTTTCTTT,CASSFHREALAEAFF
TRBD1,TRBV7-6,TRBJ2-7,NA,TGTGCCAGCAGCTCCCGGGACAGCAATTACGAGCAGTACTTC,CASSSRDSNYEQYF
TRBD1,TRBV6-6,TRBJ2-7,NA,TGTGCCAGCAGCCCCAGGGGGACCGAGCAGTACTTC,CASSPRGTEQYF
NA,TRBV29-1,TRBJ2-1,NA,TGCAGCGTTTTGAAGCTGGTTTTAAACAATGAGCAGTTCTTC,CSVLKLVLNNEQFF
NA,TRBV5-1,TRBJ1-4,once,TGCGCCAGCAGCTTGGCGGCAGGGGCCGGTGAAAAACTGTTTTTT,CASSLAAGAGEKLFF
TRBD2,TRBV5-1,TRBJ2-1,NA,TGCGCCAGCAGCTCCCGGGGGGATAATGAGCAGTTCTTC,CASSSRGDNEQFF
TRBD2,TRBV27,TRBJ2-3,NA,TGTGCCAGCAGTTACCAAGTAGCGGGAGACCACACAGATACGCAGTATTTT,CASSYQVAGDHTDTQYF
NA,TRBV5-1,TRBJ2-3,NA,TGCGCCAGCAGCTATAGGCCGGGAGACAAAAACACAGATACGCAGTATTTT,CASSYRPGDKNTDTQYF
NA,TRBV7-9,TRBJ2-3,NA,TGTGCCAGCAGCATGGACACCACGCAGTATTTT,CASSMDTTQYF
NA,TRBV28,TRBJ2-7,NA,TGTGCCAGCAGTCAGGCCTACTACGAGCAGTACTTC,CASSQAYYEQYF
TRBD1,TRBV2,TRBJ1-1,NA,TGTGCCAGCAGTGAAGCAGGGGGCCGGGAAGCTTTCTTT,CASSEAGGREAFF